A selection of T cell receptor beta chains follows, all from one sample in a study of blood T cell repertoires in COVID-19. The protocol was immunoSEQ multiplex PCR, while the TCRdb copy is restricted to in-frame clones and leaves out a portion. The sample has 250,000 to 300,000 clones, roughly 80% seen once. Sequencing was performed on peripheral blood. The source of these receptors is a man in his sixties who had recovered from COVID-19. The CDR3 runs from the conserved cysteine through the conserved F or W. D genes are given only for firm matches. Where a row states a size, it is once, few, many or the class of an expanded clone; other rows omit it.

abundance	v_gene	d_gene	j_gene	CDR3aa	CDR3nt
NA	TRBV10-2	NA	TRBJ1-6	CASSESNSPYNSPLHF	TGCGCCAGCAGTGAGTCGAACAGTCCCTATAATTCACCCCTCCACTTT
NA	TRBV19	TRBD2	TRBJ2-3	CASSQRESTGTQYF	TGTGCCAGTAGTCAGCGGGAGTCCACAGGTACGCAGTATTTT
NA	TRBV5-1	TRBD2	TRBJ2-3	CASSLAPLASGGTTDTQYF	TGCGCCAGCAGCTTGGCCCCCCTTGCTAGCGGGGGGACCACAGATACGCAGTATTTT
few	TRBV2	NA	TRBJ1-1	CASQLSPRDTEAFF	TGTGCCAGTCAGTTGTCCCCGAGGGACACTGAAGCTTTCTTT
NA	TRBV5-3	NA	TRBJ1-1	CARSSETGFRSTEAFF	TGTGCCAGAAGCTCCGAAACAGGGTTCCGGAGCACTGAAGCTTTCTTT
NA	TRBV6-5	NA	TRBJ2-1	CASSPTGPHEQFF	TGTGCCAGCAGTCCTACAGGGCCCCATGAGCAGTTCTTC
NA	TRBV15	TRBD2	TRBJ2-5	CATSREKRGAETQYF	TGTGCCACCAGCAGAGAGAAGCGGGGGGCAGAGACCCAGTACTTC
few	TRBV7-9	TRBD1	TRBJ2-5	CASSPSRDREETQYF	TGTGCCAGCAGCCCAAGCCGGGACAGGGAAGAGACCCAGTACTTC
NA	TRBV12-3/TRBV12-4	TRBD1	TRBJ1-1	CASSLTGGSEAFF	TGTGCCAGCAGTTTAACAGGGGGATCTGAAGCTTTCTTT
NA	TRBV29-1	NA	TRBJ1-6	CSVKDSANSPLHF	TGCAGCGTTAAGGACAGTGCTAATTCACCCCTCCACTTT
NA	TRBV11-2	TRBD2	TRBJ2-3	CASRRLPAGGTDTQYF	TGTGCCAGCAGAAGGTTGCCAGCGGGAGGAACAGATACGCAGTATTTT
NA	TRBV2	TRBD1	TRBJ2-5	CASRGQGGWETQYF	TGTGCCAGCAGAGGACAGGGGGGTTGGGAGACCCAGTACTTC
NA	TRBV5-4	TRBD1	TRBJ1-1	CALENAGGKTEAFF	TGTGCCCTCGAGAACGCAGGGGGGAAGACTGAAGCTTTCTTT
NA	TRBV29-1	TRBD1	TRBJ1-3	CSALPDRGTGNTIYF	TGCAGCGCCCTCCCGGACAGGGGAACTGGAAACACCATATATTTT
NA	TRBV19	NA	TRBJ1-1	CASRFSGGTSTEAFF	TGTGCCAGTAGATTTTCTGGGGGGACTTCCACTGAAGCTTTCTTT
once	TRBV19	TRBD2	TRBJ2-1	CAISAGVFSNEQFF	TGTGCCATTTCAGCGGGAGTTTTTTCGAATGAGCAGTTCTTC
NA	TRBV6-5	NA	TRBJ2-7	CASSYQGTNHEQYF	TGTGCCAGCAGTTACCAAGGGACAAACCACGAGCAGTACTTC
NA	TRBV5-1	TRBD2	TRBJ2-1	CASSPTSGRDNEQFF	TGCGCCAGCAGTCCGACTAGCGGGAGGGACAATGAGCAGTTCTTC
NA	TRBV7-9	NA	TRBJ1-2	CASSLSGNGGGYTF	TGTGCCAGCAGCTTATCAGGGAACGGGGGTGGCTACACCTTC
NA	TRBV7-6	NA	TRBJ2-5	CASSLRGGHPETQYF	TGTGCCAGCAGCCTCCGCGGGGGCCACCCTGAGACCCAGTACTTC
NA	TRBV2	TRBD1	TRBJ2-5	CASRALQGVGETQYF	TGTGCCAGCAGAGCCCTACAGGGGGTGGGGGAGACCCAGTACTTC
NA	TRBV19	TRBD1	TRBJ1-2	CASKEGAPSGYGYTF	TGTGCCAGTAAGGAGGGGGCGCCTTCAGGCTATGGCTACACCTTC
NA	TRBV19	NA	TRBJ2-2	CAIGARVDTGELFF	TGTGCCATTGGAGCCAGGGTGGACACCGGGGAGCTGTTTTTT
NA	TRBV5-4	TRBD2	TRBJ2-1	CASSHQREYNEQFF	TGTGCCAGCAGCCACCAGCGGGAATACAATGAGCAGTTCTTC
NA	TRBV11-2	TRBD1	TRBJ2-1	CASSPSTGALYNEQFF	TGTGCCAGCAGCCCGTCAACAGGGGCCCTCTACAATGAGCAGTTCTTC
once	TRBV19	NA	TRBJ2-7	CASSTGVDSGEQYF	TGTGCCAGTAGTACAGGGGTGGACAGTGGAGAGCAGTACTTC
NA	TRBV28	TRBD2	TRBJ2-4	CASSPSSRLAGFEYF	TGTGCCAGCAGTCCCTCCTCCCGGCTAGCGGGGTTTGAGTACTTC
NA	TRBV6-1	NA	TRBJ1-2	CASSEDPRYGYTF	TGTGCCAGCAGTGAAGACCCGCGCTATGGCTACACCTTC
once	TRBV3-1/TRBV3-2	TRBD1	TRBJ1-2	CASSQGRRGQGAFGYTF	TGTGCCAGCAGCCAAGGAAGGCGGGGACAGGGGGCTTTTGGCTACACCTTC